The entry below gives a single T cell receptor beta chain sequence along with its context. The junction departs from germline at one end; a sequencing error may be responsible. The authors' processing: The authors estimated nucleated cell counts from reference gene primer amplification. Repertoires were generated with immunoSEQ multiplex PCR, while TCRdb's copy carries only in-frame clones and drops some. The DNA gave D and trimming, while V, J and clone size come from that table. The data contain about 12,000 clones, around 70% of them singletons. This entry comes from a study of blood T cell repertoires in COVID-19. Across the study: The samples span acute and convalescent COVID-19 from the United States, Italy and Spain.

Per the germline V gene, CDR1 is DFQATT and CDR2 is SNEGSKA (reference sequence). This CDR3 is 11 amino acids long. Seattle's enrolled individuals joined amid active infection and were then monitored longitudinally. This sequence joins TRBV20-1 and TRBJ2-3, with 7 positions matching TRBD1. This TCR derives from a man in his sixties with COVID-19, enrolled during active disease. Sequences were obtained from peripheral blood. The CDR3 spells CVGTATDTQYF. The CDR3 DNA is TGTGTCGGGACAGCCACAGATACGCAGTATTTT.